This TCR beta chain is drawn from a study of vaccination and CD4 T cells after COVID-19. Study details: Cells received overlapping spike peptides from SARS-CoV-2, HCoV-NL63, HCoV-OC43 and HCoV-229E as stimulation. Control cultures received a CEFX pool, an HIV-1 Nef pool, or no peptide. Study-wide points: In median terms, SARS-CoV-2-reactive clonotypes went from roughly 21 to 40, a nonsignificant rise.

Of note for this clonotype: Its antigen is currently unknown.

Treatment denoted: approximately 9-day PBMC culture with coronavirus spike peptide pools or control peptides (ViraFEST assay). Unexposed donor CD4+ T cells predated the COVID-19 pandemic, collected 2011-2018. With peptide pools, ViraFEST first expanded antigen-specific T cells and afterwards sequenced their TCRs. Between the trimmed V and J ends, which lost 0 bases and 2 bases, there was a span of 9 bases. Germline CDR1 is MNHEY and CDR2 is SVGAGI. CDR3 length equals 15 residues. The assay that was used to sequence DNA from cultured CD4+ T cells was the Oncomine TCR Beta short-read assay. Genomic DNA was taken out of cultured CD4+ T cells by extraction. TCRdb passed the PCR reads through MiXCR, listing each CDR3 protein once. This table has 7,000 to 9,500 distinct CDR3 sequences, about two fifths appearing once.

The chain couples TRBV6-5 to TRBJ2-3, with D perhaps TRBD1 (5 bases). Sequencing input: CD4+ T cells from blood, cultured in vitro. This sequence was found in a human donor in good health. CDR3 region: CASSYSETATDTQYF. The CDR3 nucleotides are TGTGCCAGCAGTTACTCTGAGACAGCCACAGATACGCAGTATTTT.